The 30 T cell receptor beta chains below come from one sample, sequenced in a study of T cell changes during pregnancy in multiple sclerosis. Only in-frame clones appear in the TCRdb table, and some are missing; sequencing was by immunoSEQ multiplex PCR. The sample includes around 57,000 clones, roughly nine tenths of them seen just once. Specimen: peripheral blood, collected in the first trimester of pregnancy. The receptors derive from a female donor with multiple sclerosis, enrolled in a pregnancy study.

The chain uses TRBV7-9 and TRBJ2-7; 8 nucleotides line up with TRBD1. The CDR3 covers 12 residues. Per the germline V gene, CDR1 is SEHNR and CDR2 is FQNEAQ (reference sequence). J gave up 5 bases and V 5 bases, and 2 bases lay outside the gene matches. Here the CDR3 DNA reads TGTGCCAGCAGCAGGACAGGGAACGAGCAGTACTTC. It is translated as CASSRTGNEQYF.

The rearrangement joins TRBV5-1 to TRBJ2-7; 7 bases are shared with TRBD2. The CDR3 has 14 residues. CDR1 and CDR2 from the germline V gene are SGHRS and YFSETQ. The J segment lost 3 bases and the V segment lost 7 bases, leaving 10 bases of the junction unmatched. Here the CDR3 reads CASGPSSGVYEQYF. As DNA, the CDR3 is TGCGCCAGCGGACCCTCTAGCGGTGTCTACGAGCAGTACTTC.

The chain has TRBV27 and TRBJ1-4; tentative D call: TRBD1 (5 bases). V was pared by 4 bases and J by 0 bases, with 9 bases between. From germline, CDR1 is MNHEY and CDR2 SMNVEV (reference sequence). The CDR3 has 15 residues. CDR3 DNA sequence: TGTGCCAGCAGTTCCCTAGGGGCAACTAATGAAAAACTGTTTTTT. This sequence encodes CASSSLGATNEKLFF.

Worth noting for this clone: This same CDR3 is encoded by further DNA sequences in the sample. This chain connects TRBV5-4 to TRBJ1-1; weak D call: TRBD1 (6 bases). The CDR3 totals 12 residues. Trimming removed 4 bases from V and 4 bases from J, with 8 bases in between. Germline V gene sequence: CDR1 SGHNT, CDR2 YYREEE (reference sequence). Here the CDR3 reads CASSSRGTEAFF. The CDR3 bases are TGTGCCAGCAGCAGCAGGGGCACTGAAGCTTTCTTT.

This chain connects TRBV25-1 to TRBJ1-1, with 8 bases lining up with TRBD1. CDR3 length equals 15 residues. J gave up 2 bases and V 4 bases, and 6 bases lay outside the gene matches. Germline V gene data show CDR1 as MGHDK and CDR2 as SYGVNS. The DNA of the CDR3 is TGTGCCAGCAGTGCTCAGGGGGCACTCAACACTGAAGCTTTCTTT. It yields the protein CASSAQGALNTEAFF.

The chain couples TRBV7-9 to TRBJ2-5, with 9 bases fitting TRBD2. J gave up 5 bases and V 5 bases, and 3 bases lay outside the gene matches. Germline CDR1 SEHNR, CDR2 FQNEAQ (reference sequence). This CDR3 region has 13 residues. As DNA, the CDR3 is TGTGCCAGCAGCCAGCGGGGGGTTGAGACCCAGTACTTC. Translated, it gives CASSQRGVETQYF.

The rearrangement links TRBV9 to TRBJ1-1; D gene unclear. The CDR3 length is 14 residues. Deletions cut 1 base from V and 2 bases from J, with 9 bases between. Germline V CDR1 and CDR2: SGDLS, YYNGEE. The DNA of the CDR3 is TGTGCCAGCAGCGTATTCTCCAGTAACACTGAAGCTTTCTTT. It yields the protein CASSVFSSNTEAFF.

The chain uses TRBV7-8 and TRBJ2-2, with 10 bases matching TRBD1. Per the germline V gene, CDR1 is SGHVS and CDR2 is FQNEAQ. This CDR3 region has 17 residues. The J segment lost 5 bases and the V segment lost 1 base, leaving 7 bases of the junction unmatched. The CDR3 protein is CASSLGATGGATGELFF. CDR3 coding DNA: TGTGCCAGCAGCTTAGGGGCGACAGGGGGCGCAACCGGGGAGCTGTTTTTT.

This chain joins TRBV2 and TRBJ1-2; 8 bases match TRBD1. This CDR3 comprises 15 residues. V trimming: 7 bases; J trimming: 3 bases; junction bases outside the gene matches: 10. The germline V gene encodes CDR1 SNHLY and CDR2 FYNNEI. Here the CDR3 reads CASTGTGLSYYGYTF. The CDR3 DNA reads as TGTGCCAGCACCGGGACAGGTCTTTCTTACTATGGCTACACCTTC.

The V gene is TRBV14, the J gene TRBJ2-1; 9 bases line up with TRBD1. CDR1 and CDR2 from the germline V gene are SGHDN and FVKESK. V was pared by 5 bases and J by 3 bases, with 5 bases of the junction left unmatched. The CDR3 runs to 15 residues. CDR3 region: CASSVGTGLYNEQFF. DNA for the CDR3: TGTGCCAGCAGCGTAGGGACAGGGCTCTACAATGAGCAGTTCTTC.

This chain uses TRBV21-1 with TRBJ2-7; the listed D gene, TRBD2, was not tested against the DNA. TRBV21-1 is a pseudogene segment. This CDR3 is 17 amino acids long. DNA for the CDR3: TGTGCCAGCAGCAAAGCGCAGGACTCACCACTAACCTACGAGCAGTACTTC. Translating it yields CASSKAQDSPLTYEQYF.

The chain joins TRBV11-2 to TRBJ1-6; D is ambiguous. This CDR3 comprises 17 residues. V lost 3 bases, J lost 2 bases, and 14 bases lay in between. Germline-derived CDR1 and CDR2 are SGHAT and FQNNGV. Written as DNA, the CDR3 is TGTGCCAGCAGCTTTACTTCCAATCCTACCTATAATTCACCCCTCCACTTT. It is translated as CASSFTSNPTYNSPLHF.

The V and J genes are TRBV10-3 and TRBJ2-5; 8 positions match TRBD1. V lost 5 bases and J lost 3; bases outside the gene matches: 8. This CDR3 is 15 amino acids long. Germline lookup yields CDR1 ENHRY and CDR2 SYGVKD. CDR3 loop: CAISPVTTGEETQYF. CDR3 DNA: TGTGCCATCAGTCCAGTTACGACAGGGGAAGAGACCCAGTACTTC.

This clone was seen a handful of times. The chain links TRBV10-3 to TRBJ1-5, with TRBD1 identical over 7 bases. V lost 7 bases to trimming and J lost 2 bases; unmatched junction nucleotides: 5. This CDR3 comprises 14 residues. Germline V CDR1 and CDR2: ENHRY, SYGVKD. In DNA form, the CDR3 reads TGTGCCATCATGGCAACAGGGGGCAATCAGCCCCAGCATTTT. Its protein is CAIMATGGNQPQHF.

This chain connects TRBV6-5 to TRBJ1-2; D is unresolved. V lost 2 bases and J lost 0, with 13 bases in between. Germline CDR1 and CDR2: MNHEY and SVGAGI. CDR3 length: 16 amino acids. DNA of the CDR3: TGTGCCAGCAGTTACGGGTTACAAGAGGCTAACTATGGCTACACCTTC. Encoded protein: CASSYGLQEANYGYTF.

The V call is TRBV25-1, the J call TRBJ1-2; no clear D gene. The CDR3 loop spans 15 amino acids. Germline CDR1 and CDR2: MGHDK and SYGVNS. Trimming cost V 6 bases and J 1 base, with 15 bases left between them. CDR3 coding DNA: TGTGCCAGCAGCTTGAGCGGGCGGATTAACTATGGCTACACCTTC. Its translation: CASSLSGRINYGYTF.

This chain links TRBV30 with TRBJ1-2, with unresolved D. Trimming cost V 0 bases and J 8 bases, with 10 bases left between them. The CDR3 has 12 amino acids. Germline values: CDR1 GTSNPN, CDR2 SVGIG (reference sequence). CDR3 residues: CAWSVQSGGYTF. In nucleotides, the CDR3 is TGTGCCTGGAGTGTACAGAGCGGAGGCTACACCTTC. Looking up the rest from reference TRBV30 and TRBJ1-2 gives the full variable domain: SQTIHQWPATLVQPVGSPLSLECTVEGTSNPNLYWYRQAAGRGLQLLFYSVGIGQISSEVPQNLSASRPQDRQFILSSKKLLLSDSGFYLCAWSVQSGGYTFGSGTRLTVV.

The chain joins TRBV19 to TRBJ1-1; TRBD1 matches 7 bases. The CDR3 contains 15 residues. J was trimmed by 7 bases and V by 9 bases; bases with no gene match: 17. The germline gives CDR1 LNHDA, CDR2 SQIVND (reference sequence). The CDR3 sequence: CASVTTGEETFEAFF. The DNA of the CDR3 is TGTGCCAGCGTAACCACAGGGGAAGAAACCTTTGAAGCTTTCTTT.

The chain employs TRBV4-1 and TRBJ2-7; D may be TRBD2 (6 bases). Trimming shortened V by 3 bases and J by 3 bases, and 15 bases separated the two germline ends. Per the germline V gene, CDR1 is MGHRA and CDR2 is YSYEKL. CDR3 size: 15 residues. The CDR3 sequence is CASSHPSGVGYEQYF. In DNA form, the CDR3 reads TGCGCCAGCAGCCACCCTTCGGGAGTAGGCTACGAGCAGTACTTC.

This clone showed up just once. The CDR3 DNA reads as TGCAGCGTTGAGACTAACCTGAACACTGAAGCTTTCTTT. Its protein is CSVETNLNTEAFF. The rearrangement joins TRBV29-1 to TRBJ1-1; D is ambiguous. CDR1 and CDR2 (germline): SQVTM, ANQGSEA. The V end was cut by 3 bases, the J end by 0 bases, with 8 bases between. The CDR3 sequence is 13 residues long.

The genes are TRBV4-2 and TRBJ1-1; weak D call: TRBD1 (6 bases). Germline V gives CDR1 LGHNA, CDR2 YNFKEQ. CDR3 length: 17 residues. The V end was cut by 4 bases, the J end by 0 bases, with 18 bases between. CDR3 loop: CASSLPTGQTMNTEAFF. CDR3 in DNA: TGTGCCAGCAGCCTTCCGACCGGACAGACAATGAACACTGAAGCTTTCTTT.

The CDR3 DNA sequence: TGTGCCTGGAGTCCCAGCAGGGCCGGTGAGCAGTTCTTC. The encoded protein is CAWSPSRAGEQFF. This chain links TRBV30 with TRBJ2-1; D is possibly TRBD1 (5 bases). This CDR3 has 13 residues. Trimming shortened V by 2 bases and J by 9 bases, and 14 bases separated the two germline ends. Germline CDR1 reads GTSNPN; CDR2 reads SVGIG (reference sequence).

V and J are TRBV27 and TRBJ2-7, with D unresolved. The CDR3 runs to 13 residues. Per germline, CDR1 MNHEY and CDR2 SMNVEV (reference sequence). With 0 bases removed from V and 4 bases from J, the gap between germline ends came to 7 bases. CDR3 sequence (DNA): TGTGCCAGCAGTTTATCTCCGGTATACGAGCAGTACTTC. Its translation: CASSLSPVYEQYF.

The chain joins TRBV11-3 to TRBJ2-1, with D tentatively TRBD1 (6 bases). The CDR3 is 17 residues long. The ends were cut back, 0 bases at V and 3 bases at J, with 15 bases in the middle. Germline V gives CDR1 SGHNT, CDR2 YENEEA. The CDR3 DNA follows: TGTGCCAGCAGCTTAGATCATCAGGGGCTGAACTACAATGAGCAGTTCTTC. Its translation is CASSLDHQGLNYNEQFF. Filled out from reference TRBV11-3 and TRBJ2-1, the complete variable domain reads EAGVVQSPRYKIIEKKQPVAFWCNPISGHNTLYWYLQNLGQGPELLIRYENEEAVDDSQLPKDRFSAERLKGVDSTLKIQPAELGDSAVYLCASSLDHQGLNYNEQFFGPGTRLTVL.

The chain employs TRBV30 and TRBJ2-4; D ambiguous. V shed 4 bases and J shed 6 bases, with 10 bases lying between them. Germline V gene sequence: CDR1 GTSNPN, CDR2 SVGIG (reference sequence). The CDR3 extends over 12 amino acids. DNA for the CDR3: TGTGCCTGGAAATTGTCGGGAAACATTCAGTACTTC. Its protein product is CAWKLSGNIQYF.

V is TRBV6-5 and J is TRBJ1-5; TRBD1 aligns across 9 bases. The V gene's germline CDR1 is MNHEY and CDR2 SVGAGI. Trimming took 6 bases from V and 9 from J; bases not matched to a gene: 9. The CDR3 runs to 14 residues. CDR3 in DNA: TGTGCCAGCAGACCGGGACAGGGCCTAGGGCCCCAGCATTTT. It yields the protein CASRPGQGLGPQHF.

The rearrangement uses TRBV5-1 and TRBJ2-3; D is possibly TRBD2 (5 bases). From germline, CDR1 is SGHRS and CDR2 YFSETQ. Trimming took off 4 bases at V and 0 bases at J, with 15 bases between the two ends. The CDR3 spans 16 residues. CDR3 DNA: TGCGCCAGCAGCCCACCGGACTTGGCTAGCACAGATACGCAGTATTTT. Encoded protein: CASSPPDLASTDTQYF. The full variable domain, completed using reference TRBV5-1 and TRBJ2-3, is KAGVTQTPRYLIKTRGQQVTLSCSPISGHRSVSWYQQTPGQGLQFLFEYFSETQRNKGNFPGRFSGRQFSNSRSEMNVSTLELGDSALYLCASSPPDLASTDTQYFGPGTRLTVL.

The chain links TRBV28 to TRBJ2-7; D possibly corresponds to TRBD1 (6 bases). The length of the CDR3 is 12 residues. In germline, CDR1 is MDHEN, CDR2 SYDVKM. The V gene lost 2 bases and the J gene lost 6 bases, with 8 bases spanning the gap. The CDR3 is CASSLGGREQYF. DNA of the CDR3: TGTGCCAGCAGTTTAGGGGGCCGCGAGCAGTACTTC.

The chain combines TRBV6-5 with TRBJ2-6; tentative D call: TRBD1 (5 bases). Germline V CDR1 and CDR2: MNHEY, SVGAGI. CDR3 length: 16 residues. Deletions cut 0 bases from V and 2 bases from J, with 8 bases between. The CDR3 nucleotides read TGTGCCAGCAGTTACTCGGGGCTAGCTGGGGCCAACGTCCTGACTTTC. It yields the protein CASSYSGLAGANVLTF.

The chain recombines TRBV18 with TRBJ1-1; 7 nucleotides agree with TRBD1. This CDR3 has 14 residues. With V trimmed by 3 bases and J by 8 bases, 9 bases remained unmatched. Germline loops: CDR1 KGHSH, CDR2 LQKENI. In nucleotides, the CDR3 is TGTGCCAGCTCACCTGGACAGGACTCTACAGAAGCTTTCTTT. Translation: CASSPGQDSTEAFF.